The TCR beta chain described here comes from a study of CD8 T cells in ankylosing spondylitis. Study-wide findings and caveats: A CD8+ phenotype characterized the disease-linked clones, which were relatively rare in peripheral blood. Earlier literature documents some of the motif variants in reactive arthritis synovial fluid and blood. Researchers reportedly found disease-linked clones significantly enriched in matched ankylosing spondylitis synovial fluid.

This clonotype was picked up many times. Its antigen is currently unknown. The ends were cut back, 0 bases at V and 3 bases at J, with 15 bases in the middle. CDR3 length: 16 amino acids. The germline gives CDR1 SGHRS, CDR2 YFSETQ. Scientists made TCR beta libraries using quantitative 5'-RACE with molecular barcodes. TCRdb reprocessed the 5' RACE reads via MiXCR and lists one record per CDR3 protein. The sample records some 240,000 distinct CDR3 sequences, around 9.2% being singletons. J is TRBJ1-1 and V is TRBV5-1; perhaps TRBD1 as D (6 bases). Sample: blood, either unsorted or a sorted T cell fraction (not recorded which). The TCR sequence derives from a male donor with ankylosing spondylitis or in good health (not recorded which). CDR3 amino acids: CASSLAETGAYTEAFF. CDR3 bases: TGCGCCAGCAGCTTGGCCGAGACGGGGGCTTACACTGAAGCTTTCTTT.